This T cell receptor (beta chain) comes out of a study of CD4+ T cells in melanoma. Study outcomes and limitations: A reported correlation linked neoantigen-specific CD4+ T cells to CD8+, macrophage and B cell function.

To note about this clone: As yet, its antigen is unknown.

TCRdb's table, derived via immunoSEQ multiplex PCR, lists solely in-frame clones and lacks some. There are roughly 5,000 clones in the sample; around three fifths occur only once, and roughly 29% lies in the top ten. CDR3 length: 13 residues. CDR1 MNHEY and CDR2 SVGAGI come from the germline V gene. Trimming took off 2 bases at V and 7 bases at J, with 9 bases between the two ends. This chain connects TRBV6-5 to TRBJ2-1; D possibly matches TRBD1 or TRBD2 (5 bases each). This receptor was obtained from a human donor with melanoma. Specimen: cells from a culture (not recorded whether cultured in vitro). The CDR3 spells CASSYGGKNEQFF. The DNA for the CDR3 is TGTGCCAGCAGTTACGGGGGTAAGAATGAGCAGTTCTTC.